Listed here are 8 T cell receptor beta chains from one sample, sequenced in a study of blood T cell repertoires in COVID-19. Method: immunoSEQ multiplex PCR; TCRdb's copy keeps in-frame clones and lacks some. The data show under 300,000 clones, about 90% seen once. The sequenced sample was peripheral blood. Receptors originate from a woman in her forties with acute or convalescent COVID-19.

This chain links TRBV6-6 with TRBJ1-2; D gene uncertain. Looked up from germline, CDR1 is MNHNY and CDR2 is SVGAGI (reference sequence). V lost 6 bases and J lost 7, with 9 bases in between. CDR3 size: 11 residues. CDR3 in DNA: TGTGCCAGCAGAGCCTCGAGTGGCTACACCTTC. It codes for CASRASSGYTF.

The CDR3 DNA follows: TGTGCCAGTAGCGGAGAGGGGGCGCGGAATTCACCCCTCCACTTT. Translating gives CASSGEGARNSPLHF. The rearrangement links TRBV19 to TRBJ1-6; 7 nucleotides agree with TRBD1. CDR3 length: 15 residues. Losses at the gene ends were 6 bases for V and 7 bases for J; bases not matched to a gene: 9. Germline assignment: CDR1 LNHDA and CDR2 SQIVND (reference sequence).

The chain is built from TRBV6-5 and TRBJ1-2, with D uncertain. The germline V gene has CDR1 MNHEY and CDR2 SVGAGI. The CDR3 totals 14 residues. V lost 6 bases and J lost 1, with 12 bases in between. The CDR3 here is CASSPQVLNYGYTF. CDR3 sequence (DNA): TGTGCCAGCAGCCCCCAGGTACTTAACTATGGCTACACCTTC.

This chain joins TRBV10-3 and TRBJ2-5, with a weak D call TRBD2 (7 bases). CDR1 and CDR2 (germline): ENHRY, SYGVKD. This CDR3 is 14 amino acids long. With 7 bases removed from V and 1 base from J, the gap between germline ends came to 13 bases. The CDR3 region is CAINRGGGQETQYF. DNA for the CDR3: TGTGCCATCAACCGAGGGGGGGGCCAAGAGACCCAGTACTTC.

The CDR3 sequence is CSVEYQGMQAFF. The CDR3 DNA sequence: TGCAGCGTGGAATATCAGGGGATGCAGGCTTTCTTT. This chain links TRBV29-1 with TRBJ1-1; tentatively, D is TRBD1 (6 bases). Germline lookup yields CDR1 SQVTM and CDR2 ANQGSEA. This CDR3 has 12 residues. Trimming stripped 6 bases from V and 11 bases from J, with 19 bases between.

This sequence joins TRBV27 and TRBJ2-1, with D possibly matching TRBD1 (5 bases). CDR3 length: 17 amino acids. Trimming pared 2 bases from V and 2 bases from J, leaving 16 bases between. Germline V CDR1 and CDR2: MNHEY, SMNVEV (reference sequence). The chain's CDR3 is CASSLVSQVGAYNEQFF. The CDR3 region has the DNA TGTGCCAGCAGTTTAGTTAGCCAAGTAGGGGCCTACAATGAGCAGTTCTTC.

The genes are TRBV5-1 and TRBJ1-1; 8 nucleotides match TRBD1. The length of the CDR3 is 13 residues. Germline values: CDR1 SGHRS, CDR2 YFSETQ. The ends lost 4 bases at V and 7 bases at J; junction bases unmatched: 6. CDR3: CASSVDRAGEAFF. As DNA, the CDR3 is TGCGCCAGCAGCGTGGACAGGGCGGGTGAAGCTTTCTTT.

The V call is TRBV6-1, the J call TRBJ2-3; D not resolved. Germline V gives CDR1 MNHNS, CDR2 SASEGT. V was shortened by 1 base and J by 1 base, with 9 bases between the two germline ends. The CDR3 covers 15 residues. CDR3 amino acids: CASSEVDSRTDTQYF. DNA of the CDR3: TGTGCCAGCAGTGAAGTTGACTCCCGCACAGATACGCAGTATTTT.